These 22 T cell receptor beta chains were sequenced from one sample in a study of regulatory and conventional T cells in RAG deficiency. Method: immunoSEQ multiplex PCR; TCRdb's copy keeps in-frame clones and lacks some. The repertoire consists of some 28,000 clones, with 75% to 95% occurring once and the leading ten covering roughly 0.74%. Regulatory T cells were sorted from blood as CD4+ CD25-high CD127-low cells. These data are also associated with another study on regulatory T cells. That paper notes: Amplification used 52 TRBV primers and 13 TRBJ primers.

What was sequenced was Tregs sorted from blood. The source is a human donor in good health.

The sample holds a few counts of this clone. V and J are TRBV5-1 and TRBJ2-1; the match to TRBD1 covers 10 bases. V was pared by 3 bases and J by 7 bases, with 7 bases of the junction left unmatched. Germline V CDR1 and CDR2: SGHRS, YFSETQ. The CDR3 is made up of 15 amino acids. The CDR3 loop is CASSSRDRGGNEQFF. In DNA, the CDR3 is TGCGCCAGCAGCTCGAGGGACAGGGGTGGGAATGAGCAGTTCTTC.

The rearrangement uses TRBV29-1 and TRBJ1-4; D perhaps matches TRBD1 (5 bases). The CDR3 runs 12 residues. Germline CDR1 reads SQVTM; CDR2 reads ANQGSEA. Trimming removed 4 bases at V and 7 bases at J, with 10 bases between. The CDR3 nucleotides read TGCAGCGTTGTGTGGAGGGGTGAAAAACTGTTTTTT. Its protein product is CSVVWRGEKLFF. The variable domain in full, with the rest retrieved from reference TRBV29-1 and TRBJ1-4, is SAVISQKPSRDICQRGTSLTIQCQVDSQVTMMFWYRQQPGQSLTLIATANQGSEATYESGFVIDKFPISRPNLTFSTLTVSNMSPEDSSIYLCSVVWRGEKLFFGSGTQLSVL.

The chain has TRBV5-1 and TRBJ1-2; D is perhaps TRBD1 (5 bases). V was pared by 3 bases and J by 4 bases, with 16 bases between. The CDR3 is 15 residues long. CDR1 and CDR2 from the germline V gene are SGHRS and YFSETQ. CDR3 nucleotide sequence: TGCGCCAGCAGCTCCGCGGGCGGGACCGGCTATGGCTACACCTTC. Protein sequence: CASSSAGGTGYGYTF. The whole variable domain, filled in from reference TRBV5-1 and TRBJ1-2, reads KAGVTQTPRYLIKTRGQQVTLSCSPISGHRSVSWYQQTPGQGLQFLFEYFSETQRNKGNFPGRFSGRQFSNSRSEMNVSTLELGDSALYLCASSSAGGTGYGYTFGSGTRLTVV.

The chain carries TRBV12-5 and TRBJ2-2, with D perhaps TRBD1 (6 bases). This CDR3 region has 13 residues. Germline V gives CDR1 LGHNT, CDR2 FRNRAP. The V end lost 1 base, the J end lost 13 bases, and 13 bases lay between the germline ends. The DNA for the CDR3 is TGTGCTAGTGGTTTGGCCCTACAGGGTGTGCTGTTTTTT. Translation: CASGLALQGVLFF.

Details on this clone: Relative to the germline gene, one junction end is altered; a read error may explain this. The V gene is TRBV2, the J gene TRBJ2-1; possible D gene TRBD1, 6 bases. The CDR3 extends over 13 amino acids. CDR1 is SNHLY, CDR2 FYNNEI, per germline. CDR3 nucleotides: TGTGCCAGCAGAGAAGACAGGAACAATGAGCAGTTCTTC. Its protein product is CASREDRNNEQFF.

The chain combines TRBV11-2 with TRBJ1-6; D call uncertain. The V end was cut by 10 bases, the J end by 0 bases, with 19 bases between. The V gene's germline CDR1 is SGHAT and CDR2 FQNNGV. The CDR3 runs to 17 residues. Written as DNA, the CDR3 is TGTGCCACCCGAATGACGGTAGATAGCTCCTATAATTCACCCCTCCACTTT. Protein product: CATRMTVDSSYNSPLHF.

A single count supports this clone. This chain uses TRBV2 with TRBJ1-1; D uncertain. This CDR3 region has 15 residues. Looked up from germline, CDR1 is SNHLY and CDR2 is FYNNEI. Trimming removed 5 bases at V and 4 bases at J, with 17 bases between. The CDR3 sequence: CASSRGHSGVTEAFF. The CDR3 DNA sequence: TGTGCCAGCAGTCGTGGGCACTCAGGAGTCACTGAAGCTTTCTTT. Using reference TRBV2 and TRBJ1-1 for the parts outside the CDR3, the full variable domain is EPEVTQTPSHQVTQMGQEVILRCVPISNHLYFYWYRQILGQKVEFLVSFYNNEISEKSEIFDDQFSVERPDGSNFTLKIRSTKLEDSAMYFCASSRGHSGVTEAFFGQGTRLTVV.

This chain joins TRBV4-1 and TRBJ2-3; D is tentatively TRBD1 or TRBD2 (5 bases each). Trimming removed 3 bases from V and 6 bases from J, with 10 bases in between. Germline V gives CDR1 MGHRA, CDR2 YSYEKL. The CDR3 length is 13 residues. CDR3 protein: CASSQGTEDTQYF. The DNA for the CDR3 is TGCGCCAGCAGCCAGGGGACCGAGGATACGCAGTATTTT.

This rearrangement joins TRBV5-4 to TRBJ1-6; D is perhaps TRBD1 (6 bases). V lost 4 bases and J lost 10, with 15 bases in between. This CDR3 is built from 14 residues. From germline, CDR1 is SGHNT and CDR2 YYREEE (reference sequence). The CDR3 spells CASSGGQGRSPLHF. The CDR3 region has the DNA TGTGCCAGCAGCGGGGGGCAGGGTAGGTCACCCCTCCACTTT.

The chain is built from TRBV5-1 and TRBJ1-6; D remains unclear. In germline, CDR1 is SGHRS, CDR2 YFSETQ. The V and J ends lost 0 bases and 10 bases respectively, with 11 bases between them. The CDR3 loop spans 14 amino acids. In nucleotides, the CDR3 is TGCGCCAGCAGCTTGGTGGACTTTGCCTCACCCCTCCACTTT. Amino acids: CASSLVDFASPLHF.

The rearrangement uses TRBV30 and TRBJ1-2; TRBD1 agrees at 9 bases. V shed 5 bases, J shed 6 bases, and the junction held 4 bases outside the gene matches. The CDR3 length is 12 residues. The germline gives CDR1 GTSNPN, CDR2 SVGIG (reference sequence). DNA for the CDR3: TGTGCCTGGTCACAGGGGGCAAATGGCTACACCTTC. Translating it yields CAWSQGANGYTF.

The rearrangement links TRBV2 to TRBJ1-4; TRBD1 matches at 8 bases. The V gene end was trimmed by 7 bases and the J gene end by 5 bases; junction bases not matched to a gene: 3. CDR1 and CDR2 from the germline V gene are SNHLY and FYNNEI. The CDR3 totals 13 residues. The CDR3 here is CASKWTGNEKLFF. In DNA, the CDR3 is TGTGCCAGCAAGTGGACAGGGAATGAAAAACTGTTTTTT.

DNA of the CDR3: TGTGCCAGCAGTTACCCAGGTGGCAATCAGCCCCAGCATTTT. Its translation is CASSYPGGNQPQHF. The chain links TRBV6-5 to TRBJ1-5; D unresolved. V lost 2 bases to trimming and J lost 2 bases, with 7 bases between them. The CDR3 length is 14 residues. Germline V gene sequence: CDR1 MNHEY, CDR2 SVGAGI.

CDR3 residues: CASSILPGGVAGGKTDTQYF. The CDR3 DNA reads as TGTGCCAGTAGTATACTTCCTGGAGGGGTAGCGGGGGGGAAGACAGATACGCAGTATTTT. This chain joins TRBV19 and TRBJ2-3; 11 bases are a match to TRBD2. Looked up from germline, CDR1 is LNHDA and CDR2 is SQIVND (reference sequence). Trimming removed 2 bases from V and 3 bases from J; junction bases left unmatched: 16. CDR3 length: 20 amino acids.

This clone turned up a few times. V and J are TRBV28 and TRBJ1-5; possible D gene TRBD1, 5 bases. Germline assignment: CDR1 MDHEN and CDR2 SYDVKM. Trimming took off 5 bases at V and 1 base at J, with 9 bases between the two ends. CDR3 length: 14 residues. The CDR3 DNA reads as TGTGCCAGCAGTCCGGGGGACAGCAATCAGCCCCAGCATTTT. It specifies CASSPGDSNQPQHF.

The rearrangement uses TRBV7-6 and TRBJ2-7; 10 nucleotides agree with TRBD1. The V segment lost 2 bases and the J segment 3 bases; nucleotides outside the gene matches: 4. Germline-derived CDR1 and CDR2 are SGHVS and FNYEAQ. The CDR3 is made up of 15 amino acids. CDR3 sequence reads: CASSLRTGGYYEQYF. The CDR3 DNA sequence: TGTGCCAGCAGCTTAAGGACAGGGGGATACTACGAGCAGTACTTC. The whole variable domain, filled in from reference TRBV7-6 and TRBJ2-7, reads GAGVSQSPRYKVTKRGQDVALRCDPISGHVSLYWYRQALGQGPEFLTYFNYEAQQDKSGLPNDRFSAERPEGSISTLTIQRTEQRDSAMYRCASSLRTGGYYEQYFGPGTRLTVT.

The genes are TRBV18 and TRBJ2-3, with unresolved D. Per germline, CDR1 KGHSH and CDR2 LQKENI. V was pared by 4 bases and J by 0 bases, with 11 bases between. This CDR3 is 15 amino acids long. The CDR3 DNA follows: TGTGCCAGCTCACTCGGAGCAGGTAGCACAGATACGCAGTATTTT. The encoded protein is CASSLGAGSTDTQYF.

This clone is a singleton in its sample. The gene calls are TRBV27 and TRBJ2-5; perhaps TRBD1 as D (6 bases). The CDR3 totals 16 residues. Deletions cut 5 bases from V and 4 bases from J, with 20 bases between. CDR1 and CDR2 (germline): MNHEY, SMNVEV (reference sequence). CDR3 sequence: CASSLSWGPAGETQYF. CDR3 nucleotide sequence: TGTGCCAGCAGTCTCTCTTGGGGGCCCGCTGGAGAGACCCAGTACTTC.

CDR3 coding DNA: TGCAGCGTCCGGGCGGGGTGGAACACTGAAGCTTTCTTT. It translates to CSVRAGWNTEAFF. The chain carries TRBV29-1 and TRBJ1-1; D is unclear. CDR1 SQVTM and CDR2 ANQGSEA come from the germline V gene. The CDR3 loop spans 13 amino acids. V was cut by 6 bases and J by 1 base, with 12 bases left in between.

The chain carries TRBV9 and TRBJ2-5; unclear D gene. This CDR3 is built from 13 residues. CDR1 and CDR2 from the germline V gene are SGDLS and YYNGEE. Deletions cut 0 bases from V and 4 bases from J, with 7 bases between. CDR3 nucleotides: TGTGCCAGCAGCGTAGTATCGGGAGAGACCCAGTACTTC. Residues: CASSVVSGETQYF.

V and J are TRBV4-1 and TRBJ2-5, with D uncertain. This CDR3 spans 15 amino acids. Germline lookup yields CDR1 MGHRA and CDR2 YSYEKL. V lost 4 bases, J lost 1 base, and 13 bases lay in between. In DNA form, the CDR3 reads TGCGCCAGCAGCCGGGTTGGAACTGTCCAAGAGACCCAGTACTTC. Protein sequence: CASSRVGTVQETQYF.

V usage is TRBV28 and J usage is TRBJ1-4; possibly TRBD1 for D (6 bases). CDR3 size: 14 residues. Germline V CDR1 and CDR2: MDHEN, SYDVKM. Trimming removed 7 bases at V and 8 bases at J, with 17 bases between. As DNA, the CDR3 is TGTGCCAGCAAGTTCCGGGACACTATGGAAAAACTGTTTTTT. It is translated as CASKFRDTMEKLFF.